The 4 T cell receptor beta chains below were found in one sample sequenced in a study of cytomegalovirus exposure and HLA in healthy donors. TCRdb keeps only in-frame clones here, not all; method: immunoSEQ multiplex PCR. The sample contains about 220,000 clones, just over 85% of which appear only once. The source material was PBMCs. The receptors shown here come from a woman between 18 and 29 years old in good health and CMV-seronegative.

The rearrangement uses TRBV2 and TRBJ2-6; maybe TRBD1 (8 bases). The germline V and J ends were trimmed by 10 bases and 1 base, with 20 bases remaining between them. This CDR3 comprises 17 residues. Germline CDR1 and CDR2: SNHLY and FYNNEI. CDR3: CAITRGRGPSGANVLTF. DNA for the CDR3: TGTGCCATCACCAGGGGGCGGGGGCCATCTGGGGCCAACGTCCTGACTTTC. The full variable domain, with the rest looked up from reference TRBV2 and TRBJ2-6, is EPEVTQTPSHQVTQMGQEVILRCVPISNHLYFYWYRQILGQKVEFLVSFYNNEISEKSEIFDDQFSVERPDGSNFTLKIRSTKLEDSAMYFCAITRGRGPSGANVLTFGAGSRLTVL.

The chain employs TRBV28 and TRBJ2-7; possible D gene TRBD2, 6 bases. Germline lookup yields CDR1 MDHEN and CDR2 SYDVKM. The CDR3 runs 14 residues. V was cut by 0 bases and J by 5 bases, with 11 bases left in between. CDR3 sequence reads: CASSLWREINEQYF. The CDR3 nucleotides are TGTGCCAGCAGTTTATGGCGGGAAATCAACGAGCAGTACTTC.

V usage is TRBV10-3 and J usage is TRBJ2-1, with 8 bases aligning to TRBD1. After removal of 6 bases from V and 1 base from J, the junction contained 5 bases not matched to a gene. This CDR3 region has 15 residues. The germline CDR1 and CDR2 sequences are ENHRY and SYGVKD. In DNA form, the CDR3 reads TGTGCCATCAGGGGGGACAGGTCTTCCTACAATGAGCAGTTCTTC. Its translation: CAIRGDRSSYNEQFF.

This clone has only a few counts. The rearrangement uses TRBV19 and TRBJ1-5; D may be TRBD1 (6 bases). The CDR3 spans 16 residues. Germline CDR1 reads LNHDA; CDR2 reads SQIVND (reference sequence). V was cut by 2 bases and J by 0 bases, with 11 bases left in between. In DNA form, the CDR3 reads TGTGCCAGTAGTATACAGACAGGATATAGCAATCAGCCCCAGCATTTT. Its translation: CASSIQTGYSNQPQHF.